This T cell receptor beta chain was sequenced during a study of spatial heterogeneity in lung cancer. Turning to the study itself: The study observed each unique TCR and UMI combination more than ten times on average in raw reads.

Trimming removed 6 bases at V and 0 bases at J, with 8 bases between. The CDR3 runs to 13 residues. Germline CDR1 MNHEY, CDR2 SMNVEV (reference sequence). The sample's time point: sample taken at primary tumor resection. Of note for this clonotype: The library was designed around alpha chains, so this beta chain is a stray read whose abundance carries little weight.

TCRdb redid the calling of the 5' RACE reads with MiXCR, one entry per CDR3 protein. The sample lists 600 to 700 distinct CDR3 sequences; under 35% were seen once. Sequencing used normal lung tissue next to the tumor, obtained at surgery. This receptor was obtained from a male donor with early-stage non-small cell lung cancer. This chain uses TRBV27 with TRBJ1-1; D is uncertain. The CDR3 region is CASRPGMNTEAFF. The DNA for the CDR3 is TGTGCCAGCAGGCCCGGGATGAACACTGAAGCTTTCTTT.